The 11 T cell receptor beta chains in this list originate from one sample, sequenced in a study of blood T cell repertoires in COVID-19. This table comes from immunoSEQ multiplex PCR, and its TCRdb copy is limited to in-frame clones, with some not included. The table records around 130,000 clones, around 87% of them present only once. The specimen was peripheral blood. Receptors were obtained from a human donor in a cohort sampled during active COVID-19.

In this sample, this clone turned up once. The rearrangement links TRBV5-1 to TRBJ1-6; tentatively, D is TRBD1 (5 bases). V shed 0 bases and J shed 9 bases, with 16 bases lying between them. The CDR3 contains 16 residues. Germline lookup yields CDR1 SGHRS and CDR2 YFSETQ. The CDR3 is CASSLVQGAVGSPLHF. CDR3 in DNA: TGCGCCAGCAGCTTGGTTCAGGGCGCTGTAGGTTCACCCCTCCACTTT.

The V call is TRBV6-5, the J call TRBJ2-7; 8 nucleotides match TRBD1. There are 14 residues in the CDR3. The germline V gene has CDR1 MNHEY and CDR2 SVGAGI. V shed 5 bases and J 2 bases; nucleotides not matched to a gene: 5. The CDR3 protein is CASSPGTGPYEQYF. The CDR3 DNA is TGTGCCAGCAGTCCCGGGACAGGTCCCTACGAGCAGTACTTC.

This chain uses TRBV5-1 with TRBJ2-6, with D tentatively TRBD1 (6 bases). The V end lost 0 bases, the J end lost 1 base, and 14 bases lay between the germline ends. The CDR3 sequence is 18 residues long. Germline loops: CDR1 SGHRS, CDR2 YFSETQ. CDR3 region: CASSLVQGRYSGANVLTF. CDR3 in DNA: TGCGCCAGCAGCTTGGTTCAGGGGCGCTATTCTGGGGCCAACGTCCTGACTTTC.

CDR3 coding DNA: TGCGCCAGCAGCTTGTCGCCTAGCGGGATGGGCTCAGAGCAGTACTTC. Its protein product is CASSLSPSGMGSEQYF. This chain joins TRBV5-1 and TRBJ2-7, with TRBD2 identical over 9 bases. Germline assignment: CDR1 SGHRS and CDR2 YFSETQ. This CDR3 region has 16 residues. V was pared by 1 base and J by 7 bases, with 12 bases of the junction left unmatched.

The chain employs TRBV30 and TRBJ2-5, with 11 bases matching TRBD1. CDR3 length equals 12 residues. V shed 3 bases and J 7 bases; nucleotides not matched to a gene: 1. Germline values: CDR1 GTSNPN, CDR2 SVGIG (reference sequence). CDR3 amino acids: CAWRDRGRTQYF. CDR3 bases: TGTGCCTGGAGGGACAGGGGGCGGACCCAGTACTTC.

The chain employs TRBV11-3 and TRBJ2-2; TRBD1 is a possible D gene (5 bases). The V end lost 0 bases, the J end lost 0 bases, and 20 bases lay between the germline ends. CDR1 SGHNT and CDR2 YENEEA come from the germline V gene. The CDR3 is 20 amino acids. CDR3 residues: CASSLERILDSRANTGELFF. CDR3 nucleotide sequence: TGTGCCAGCAGCTTAGAGCGGATTTTAGACAGTCGTGCGAACACCGGGGAGCTGTTTTTT.

This clone has just a few counts. The V and J genes are TRBV3-1 (or the pseudogene TRBV3-2) and TRBJ2-7; a possible D gene is TRBD1 (5 bases). The CDR3 extends over 14 amino acids. Looked up from germline, CDR1 is LGHDT and CDR2 is YNNKEL (reference sequence). Between the trimmed V and J ends, which lost 1 base and 2 bases, there was a span of 9 bases. CDR3 DNA sequence: TGTGCCAGCAGCCAAGCAGGGAATCCCTACGAGCAGTACTTC. Translation gives CASSQAGNPYEQYF.

The rearrangement links TRBV5-1 to TRBJ2-3; D perhaps matches TRBD1 (6 bases). Trimming left V 0 bases short and J 1 base short, with 6 bases between. Germline V lookup: CDR1 SGHRS, CDR2 YFSETQ. The CDR3 extends over 14 amino acids. CDR3 sequence reads: CASSLGGRTDTQYF. CDR3 nucleotides: TGCGCCAGCAGCTTGGGGGGGCGCACAGATACGCAGTATTTT.

The chain couples TRBV19 to TRBJ1-3; the D gene is possibly TRBD1 (5 bases). Trimming took off 7 bases at V and 0 bases at J, with 13 bases between the two ends. Germline lookup yields CDR1 LNHDA and CDR2 SQIVND (reference sequence). This CDR3 has 15 residues. CDR3 DNA sequence: TGTGCCAGTATCTCGGGGGTCCACTCTGGAAACACCATATATTTT. Its protein is CASISGVHSGNTIYF.

The V gene is TRBV3-1 (or the pseudogene TRBV3-2), the J gene TRBJ2-3; 11 bases line up with TRBD2. The CDR3 is made up of 17 amino acids. From germline, CDR1 is LGHDT and CDR2 YNNKEL (reference sequence). V lost 4 bases to trimming and J lost 2 bases; unmatched junction nucleotides: 8. CDR3 nucleotide sequence: TGTGCCAGCAGCCCCCAACTAGCGGGAGTATACACAGATACGCAGTATTTT. This codes for CASSPQLAGVYTDTQYF.

The V and J genes are TRBV5-1 and TRBJ1-6; a possible D gene is TRBD1 (6 bases). Germline V lookup: CDR1 SGHRS, CDR2 YFSETQ. The CDR3 totals 19 residues. V lost 0 bases and J lost 0, with 16 bases in between. CDR3 protein: CASSLAGTPDGSYNSPLHF. For the CDR3, the DNA is TGCGCCAGCAGCTTGGCAGGGACACCGGACGGCTCCTATAATTCACCCCTCCACTTT.